These 11 T cell receptor beta chains were all obtained from the same sample, sequenced in a study of blood T cell repertoires in COVID-19. The repertoire was sequenced with immunoSEQ multiplex PCR; TCRdb's copy has only in-frame clones and lacks some. The sample lists 150,000 to 200,000 clones; approximately 88% were seen once. The specimen was PBMCs or T cells enriched from blood (not recorded which). The receptors come from a woman between 18 and 29 years old who had recovered from COVID-19.

The J gene is TRBJ2-5, the V gene TRBV25-1, with 11 bases identical to TRBD2. Germline V gene lookup returns CDR1 MGHDK and CDR2 SYGVNS. The CDR3 has 14 amino acids. V lost 10 bases, J lost 4 bases, and 8 bases stayed unmatched. The CDR3 spells CATIAGGPVETQYF. CDR3 DNA sequence: TGTGCCACCATAGCGGGAGGGCCCGTAGAGACCCAGTACTTC.

CDR3 DNA: TGTGCCAGCAGCTACAGGGGGCCCGGCTACACCTTC. It translates to CASSYRGPGYTF. This chain links TRBV5-6 with TRBJ1-2; 9 nucleotides match TRBD1. This CDR3 is built from 12 residues. CDR1 is SGHDT and CDR2 is YYEEEE in the germline V gene. The J segment lost 8 bases and the V segment lost 3 bases, leaving 2 bases of the junction unmatched.

The V gene is TRBV4-1, the J gene TRBJ1-5; D uncertain. With 5 bases removed from V and 1 base from J, the gap between germline ends came to 9 bases. The CDR3 has 14 amino acids. In germline, CDR1 is MGHRA, CDR2 YSYEKL. CDR3 nucleotide sequence: TGCGCCAGCAGCGGGGAGGTCAGCAATCAGCCCCAGCATTTT. Its translation: CASSGEVSNQPQHF.

The rearrangement links TRBV6-1 to TRBJ1-1, with D hard to call. V was pared by 1 base and J by 9 bases, with 15 bases between. The CDR3 loop spans 14 amino acids. The V gene's germline CDR1 is MNHNS and CDR2 SASEGT. The CDR3 region is CASSEVGVWAKAFF. CDR3 DNA sequence: TGTGCCAGCAGTGAAGTAGGTGTCTGGGCGAAAGCTTTCTTT.

The rearrangement joins TRBV30 to TRBJ1-1, with 7 bases lining up with TRBD1. The germline CDR1 and CDR2 sequences are GTSNPN and SVGIG (reference sequence). J gave up 3 bases and V 4 bases, and 11 bases lay outside the gene matches. CDR3 length: 15 residues. The CDR3 sequence: CAWTEGDRRHTEAFF. As DNA, the CDR3 is TGTGCCTGGACCGAGGGGGACAGAAGGCACACTGAAGCTTTCTTT. Based on the CDR3 plus reference TRBV30 and TRBJ1-1, the full variable domain is SQTIHQWPATLVQPVGSPLSLECTVEGTSNPNLYWYRQAAGRGLQLLFYSVGIGQISSEVPQNLSASRPQDRQFILSSKKLLLSDSGFYLCAWTEGDRRHTEAFFGQGTRLTVV.

V gene TRBV5-6 combines with J gene TRBJ2-7; no firm D call. Germline CDR1 SGHDT, CDR2 YYEEEE. The CDR3 sequence is 11 residues long. Deletions cut 1 base from V and 5 bases from J, with 4 bases between. DNA of the CDR3: TGTGCCAGCAGCTTGCATCACGAGCAGTACTTC. Protein sequence: CASSLHHEQYF.

This chain links TRBV28 with TRBJ1-1; weak D call: TRBD1 (5 bases). The CDR3 is 15 residues long. Germline V CDR1 and CDR2: MDHEN, SYDVKM. The ends were cut back, 3 bases at V and 5 bases at J, with 16 bases in the middle. CDR3 coding DNA: TGTGCCAGCAGTTTTGGGGGACTCCAGCGGACTGAAGCTTTCTTT. Protein product: CASSFGGLQRTEAFF.

This clone was recorded only once. The rearrangement joins TRBV5-1 to TRBJ2-2, with D maybe TRBD1 (5 bases). Per the germline V gene, CDR1 is SGHRS and CDR2 is YFSETQ. The CDR3 loop spans 13 amino acids. V was trimmed by 2 bases and J by 6 bases, leaving 8 bases between them. Here the CDR3 DNA reads TGCGCCAGCAGCTTCCTACAGGCCGGGGAGCTGTTTTTT. It is translated as CASSFLQAGELFF.

The chain carries TRBV5-1 and TRBJ2-7; 12 bases agree with TRBD1. The V gene's germline CDR1 is SGHRS and CDR2 YFSETQ. CDR3 length: 17 residues. V lost 4 bases, J lost 5 bases, and 13 bases stayed unmatched. This chain's CDR3 is CASSTFLRDRGLDEQYF. In nucleotides, the CDR3 is TGCGCCAGCAGCACCTTCTTAAGGGACAGGGGGCTGGACGAGCAGTACTTC. The full variable domain, rest sourced from reference TRBV5-1 and TRBJ2-7, is KAGVTQTPRYLIKTRGQQVTLSCSPISGHRSVSWYQQTPGQGLQFLFEYFSETQRNKGNFPGRFSGRQFSNSRSEMNVSTLELGDSALYLCASSTFLRDRGLDEQYFGPGTRLTVT.

The chain is built from TRBV7-3 and TRBJ2-1, with 11 bases identical to TRBD2. Germline V CDR1 and CDR2: SGHTA, FQGTGA. Germline trimming cut 5 bases from V and 7 bases from J; bases unmatched to any gene: 7. The CDR3 loop spans 15 amino acids. CDR3 sequence reads: CASSPLAGAWNEQFF. The CDR3 DNA reads TGTGCCAGCAGCCCACTAGCGGGAGCGTGGAATGAGCAGTTCTTC.

The chain recombines TRBV2 with TRBJ1-4; 9 bases map to TRBD1. The V gene's germline CDR1 is SNHLY and CDR2 FYNNEI. The ends lost 6 bases at V and 9 bases at J; junction bases unmatched: 20. The length of the CDR3 is 18 residues. The CDR3 DNA reads TGTGCCAGCAGCCGGGACAGGGTTTCTGGGGATGAAAACAAAAAACTGTTTTTT. Amino acid sequence: CASSRDRVSGDENKKLFF.